The 20 T cell receptor beta chains listed next were all sequenced from one sample in a study of blood T cell repertoires in COVID-19. Sequencing was performed with immunoSEQ multiplex PCR; in TCRdb, only in-frame clones are kept and a portion is missing. The profile covers approximately 170,000 clones, with 85% to 90% appearing a single time and roughly 7% taken by the ten largest. Sequencing used peripheral blood. The receptor source for this set is a woman older than 75 in a cohort sampled during active or convalescent COVID-19.

This chain links TRBV5-1 with TRBJ2-3; 8 bases are shared with TRBD2. V was clipped by 4 bases and J by 2 bases; unmatched bases: 3. CDR3 size: 14 residues. From germline, CDR1 is SGHRS and CDR2 YFSETQ. In nucleotides, the CDR3 is TGCGCCAGCAGCCGGGGGGGGCTCACAGATACGCAGTATTTT. It yields the protein CASSRGGLTDTQYF.

The V call is TRBV11-3, the J call TRBJ2-2, with 7 bases matching TRBD1. V shed 3 bases, J shed 5 bases, and the junction held 3 bases outside the gene matches. The CDR3 sequence is 14 residues long. Germline CDR1 and CDR2: SGHNT and YENEEA. CDR3 DNA: TGTGCCAGCAGCTTTTCCAGGGGGACCGGGGAGCTGTTTTTT. Translation: CASSFSRGTGELFF.

The chain links TRBV12-3 or TRBV12-4 to TRBJ2-5; weak D call: TRBD1 (5 bases). The CDR3 spans 13 residues. With 5 bases removed from V and 4 bases from J, the gap between germline ends came to 11 bases. This chain's CDR3 is CASSVQDLETQYF. The DNA for the CDR3 is TGTGCCAGCAGTGTACAGGACCTAGAGACCCAGTACTTC.

J is TRBJ2-2 and V is TRBV19; no firm D call. The CDR3 sequence is 11 residues long. Germline V gives CDR1 LNHDA, CDR2 SQIVND (reference sequence). Trimming removed 5 bases from V and 5 bases from J, with 3 bases in between. CDR3 loop: CASSRTGELFF. CDR3 in DNA: TGTGCCAGTAGTCGGACCGGGGAGCTGTTTTTT.

V is TRBV5-1 and J is TRBJ1-4, with TRBD1 as a possible D gene (5 bases). CDR1 and CDR2 from the germline V gene are SGHRS and YFSETQ. The CDR3 covers 13 residues. V was pared by 5 bases and J by 6 bases, with 11 bases between. The CDR3 sequence: CASSKDSYEKLFF. CDR3 nucleotide sequence: TGCGCCAGCAGTAAAGACAGCTATGAAAAACTGTTTTTT.

V usage is TRBV30 and J usage is TRBJ2-5, with TRBD1 matching 9 bases. This CDR3 region has 13 residues. With 8 bases clipped from V and 4 bases from J, the junction kept 8 bases outside the gene matches. The germline gives CDR1 GTSNPN, CDR2 SVGIG (reference sequence). The DNA of the CDR3 is TGTGCCGGTACTTCGGGACAGGGAGAGACCCAGTACTTC. This codes for CAGTSGQGETQYF.

V usage is TRBV28 and J usage is TRBJ1-4; possible D gene TRBD1, 5 bases. The CDR3 loop spans 16 amino acids. Deletions cut 4 bases from V and 8 bases from J, with 20 bases between. Germline values: CDR1 MDHEN, CDR2 SYDVKM. CDR3 nucleotides: TGTGCCAGCAGTTCCATGGTTTCAGGGTTTCGCGAAAAACTGTTTTTT. This gives the protein CASSSMVSGFREKLFF.

CDR3 residues: CASSRGQGGAQYV. CDR3 DNA: TGTGCCAGCAGTAGGGGCCAGGGCGGCGCGCAGTACGTC. The J gene is TRBJ2-7, the V gene TRBV27, with D perhaps matching TRBD1 (5 bases). Germline V gene lookup returns CDR1 MNHEY and CDR2 SMNVEV (reference sequence). V shed 5 bases and J shed 9 bases, with 17 bases lying between them. CDR3 length: 13 amino acids.

This clone was recorded once. The chain couples TRBV7-9 to TRBJ2-1; D might be TRBD2 (5 bases). The CDR3 runs to 14 residues. CDR1 SEHNR and CDR2 FQNEAQ come from the germline V gene (reference sequence). The V end was cut by 3 bases, the J end by 5 bases, with 11 bases between. CDR3 region: CASSFGVKDNEQFF. The CDR3 nucleotides read TGTGCCAGCAGCTTCGGGGTAAAAGACAATGAGCAGTTCTTC.

This chain links TRBV28 with TRBJ1-2; tentative D call: TRBD1 (5 bases). Germline V gene lookup returns CDR1 MDHEN and CDR2 SYDVKM. Trimming took off 5 bases at V and 8 bases at J, with 15 bases between the two ends. The CDR3 length is 13 residues. The DNA for the CDR3 is TGTGCCAGCAGTCTTCAGGGCGCCGGGGGCTACACCTTC. Its protein is CASSLQGAGGYTF.

This clone was seen a few times. The chain combines TRBV20-1 with TRBJ1-2; tentatively, D is TRBD1 (5 bases). V dropped 5 bases and J dropped 8 bases, with 9 bases sitting between them. This CDR3 has 10 amino acids. Germline CDR1 is DFQATT and CDR2 is SNEGSKA (reference sequence). CDR3 in DNA: TGCAGTGCTTCAGGGTCGGGCTACACCTTC. As protein: CSASGSGYTF.

V is TRBV7-4 and J is TRBJ2-3, with 11 bases that match TRBD2. The CDR3 runs 18 residues. The germline gives CDR1 SGHVT, CDR2 SQSDAQ. J gave up 1 base and V 3 bases, and 9 bases lay outside the gene matches. CDR3 sequence (DNA): TGTGCCAGCAGCTTTGCCCCTCTAGCGGGGGGTTGCACAGATACGCAGTATTTT. Amino acids: CASSFAPLAGGCTDTQYF.

J is TRBJ2-7 and V is TRBV15, with 9 bases lining up with TRBD1. Germline trimming cut 0 bases from V and 12 bases from J; bases unmatched to any gene: 12. The germline V gene encodes CDR1 LNHNV and CDR2 YYDKDF (reference sequence). The CDR3 covers 15 residues. Here the CDR3 reads CATSRETTGGAVWYF. The DNA of the CDR3 is TGTGCCACCAGCAGAGAGACGACAGGGGGGGCGGTGTGGTACTTC.

This clone was counted a single time. In DNA, the CDR3 is TGTGCCAGCTCACCAGAGGGATACGAGCAGTACGTC. Amino acids: CASSPEGYEQYV. This chain links TRBV18 with TRBJ2-7, with D possibly TRBD2 on 5 matching bases. From germline, CDR1 is KGHSH and CDR2 LQKENI. The V and J ends lost 2 bases and 4 bases respectively, with 6 bases between them. This CDR3 is built from 12 residues.

This clone appeared once. The chain uses TRBV6-5 and TRBJ1-3, with unresolved D. Trimming removed 6 bases from V and 0 bases from J, with 9 bases in between. The CDR3 has 14 residues. Germline V gene sequence: CDR1 MNHEY, CDR2 SVGAGI. The CDR3 bases are TGTGCCAGCAGCCAACGCGGCTCTGGAAACACCATATATTTT. Amino acids: CASSQRGSGNTIYF.

J is TRBJ2-5 and V is TRBV11-2; D unclear. The CDR3 is 13 residues long. With 2 bases removed from V and 0 bases from J, the gap between germline ends came to 4 bases. Germline V gives CDR1 SGHAT, CDR2 FQNNGV. The CDR3 region has the DNA TGTGCCAGCAGCTTAACGGACCAAGAGACCCAGTACTTC. Translated: CASSLTDQETQYF. The full variable domain, rest sourced from reference TRBV11-2 and TRBJ2-5, is EAGVAQSPRYKIIEKRQSVAFWCNPISGHATLYWYQQILGQGPKLLIQFQNNGVVDDSQLPKDRFSAERLKGVDSTLKIQPAKLEDSAVYLCASSLTDQETQYFGPGTRLLVL.

This chain connects TRBV11-2 to TRBJ2-7; 13 nucleotides line up with TRBD2. The germline gives CDR1 SGHAT, CDR2 FQNNGV. The CDR3 is 14 amino acids. CDR3 DNA sequence: TGTGCCAGCAACCGACTAGCGGGGGGTTACGAGCAGCACGTC. Protein sequence: CASNRLAGGYEQHV.

CDR3 residues: CASSLRQGSSGGNTIYF. The CDR3 DNA reads TGTGCCAGCAGCTTACGACAGGGATCGTCGGGCGGAAACACCATATATTTT. The J gene is TRBJ1-3, the V gene TRBV7-9; 7 bases agree with TRBD1. This CDR3 has 17 residues. Per the germline V gene, CDR1 is SEHNR and CDR2 is FQNEAQ (reference sequence). Trimming took 2 bases from V and 4 from J; bases not matched to a gene: 11.

The chain has TRBV28 and TRBJ2-7; weak D call: TRBD2 (5 bases). Looked up from germline, CDR1 is MDHEN and CDR2 is SYDVKM. Trimming cost V 6 bases and J 3 bases, with 12 bases left between them. This CDR3 is 13 amino acids long. The DNA of the CDR3 is TGTGCCAGCAGGACCGGGAACTACTACGAGCAGTACTTC. It encodes CASRTGNYYEQYF.

V gene TRBV30 combines with J gene TRBJ1-6, with 7 bases lining up with TRBD1. CDR3 length equals 14 residues. After removal of 4 bases from V and 7 bases from J, the junction contained 7 bases not matched to a gene. The V gene's germline CDR1 is GTSNPN and CDR2 SVGIG (reference sequence). The CDR3 protein is CAWTTGQPNSPLHF. The DNA for the CDR3 is TGTGCCTGGACAACGGGACAGCCCAATTCACCCCTCCACTTT.